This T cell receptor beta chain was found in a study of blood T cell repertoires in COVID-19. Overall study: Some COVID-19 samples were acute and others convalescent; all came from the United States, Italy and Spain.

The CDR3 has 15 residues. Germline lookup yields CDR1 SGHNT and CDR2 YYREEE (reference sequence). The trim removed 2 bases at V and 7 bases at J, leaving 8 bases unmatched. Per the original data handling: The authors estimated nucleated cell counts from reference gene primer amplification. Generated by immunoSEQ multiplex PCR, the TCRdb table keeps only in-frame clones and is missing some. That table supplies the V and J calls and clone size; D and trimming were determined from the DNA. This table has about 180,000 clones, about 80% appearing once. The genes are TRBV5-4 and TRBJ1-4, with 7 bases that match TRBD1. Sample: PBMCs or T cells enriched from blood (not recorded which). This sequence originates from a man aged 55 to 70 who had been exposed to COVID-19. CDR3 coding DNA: TGTGCCAGCAGCTTTAGTCCCGACAGGGTTGAAAAACTGTTTTTT. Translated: CASSFSPDRVEKLFF. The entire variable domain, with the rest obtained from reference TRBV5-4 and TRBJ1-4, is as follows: ETGVTQSPTHLIKTRGQQVTLRCSSQSGHNTVSWYQQALGQGPQFIFQYYREEENGRGNFPPRFSGLQFPNYSSELNVNALELDDSALYLCASSFSPDRVEKLFFGSGTQLSVL.